In this sample, the clone carrying this T cell receptor (beta chain) turned up a few times. Carrying unique molecular identifiers, the cDNA also gained a universal primer site through template switching. TCRdb recomputed calls from the 5' RACE reads with MiXCR, one row per CDR3 protein. The profile covers about 790,000 distinct CDR3 sequences, with roughly 18% appearing a single time and under 15% taken by the ten largest. This record belongs to a study of identical twins. From germline, CDR1 is DFQATT and CDR2 SNEGSKA (reference sequence). CDR3 length: 12 amino acids. The V end lost 6 bases, the J end lost 6 bases, and 12 bases lay between the germline ends. In addition, the sample was reused for a study of T cells expressing NK-cell markers.

The V gene is TRBV20-1, the J gene TRBJ2-1; the D is unclear. Sequenced material: PBMCs. The TCR was taken from a young woman in good health. CDR3 coding DNA: TGCAGTGCCAAAATAAAAACCAATGAGCAGTTCTTC. Translating gives CSAKIKTNEQFF.